This T cell receptor beta chain was documented in a study of cytomegalovirus exposure and HLA in healthy donors. Donors were ostensibly healthy at sampling, although undocumented immune exposures were probable. General observations from the study: Most TCR sequences proved rare, with some public TCRs found in many donors. The investigators catalogued 150 to 200 TCR beta chains as cytomegalovirus-associated.

60 Vbeta and 13 Jbeta primers were used in PCR. Source study methods: It was a later analysis that counted 83 million or so unique TCR beta chains, of which about 10 million were shared. Assay: immunoSEQ multiplex PCR; the TCRdb copy retains only in-frame clones and omits some. V and J calls and clone size are those listed in that table; D and trimming were worked out from the DNA. The repertoire consists of around 230,000 clones, with 70% to 90% occurring once and the leading ten covering 0.24%. A note on this clone: Antigen specificity is unknown.

The TCR was taken from a girl aged 2 to 10 in good health and CMV-seronegative. Sequencing was carried out using PBMCs.

The CDR3 spells CASRPLQGSIQNIQYF. CDR3 bases: TGTGCCAGCAGACCCCTACAGGGGTCGATCCAAAACATTCAGTACTTC. V is TRBV11-3 and J is TRBJ2-4; 7 nucleotides line up with TRBD1. The V and J ends lost 6 bases and 5 bases, in that order; junction bases with no gene match: 13. There are 16 residues in the CDR3. The germline CDR1 and CDR2 sequences are SGHNT and YENEEA.